The TCR beta chain described here comes from a study of T cell responses to AZD1222 COVID-19 vaccine. Germline values: CDR1 MNHEY, CDR2 SVGEGT. This CDR3 is 15 amino acids long. Trimming stripped 0 bases from V and 3 bases from J, with 11 bases between. Study-level results: The study found Spike-specific TCR breadth and depth rose after two AZD1222 doses.

Clones were sequenced by immunoSEQ multiplex PCR, and TCRdb holds only the in-frame ones, with some missing. The data hold under 150,000 clones, with about 91% observed a single time. Notes on this clone: Its antigen remains unknown.

Sequenced material: peripheral blood, taken 28 days after the second AZD1222 dose. The receptor comes from an adult who received the AZD1222 COVID-19 vaccine. V usage is TRBV6-2 or TRBV6-3 and J usage is TRBJ1-2, with D possibly matching TRBD1 (5 bases). CDR3 amino acids: CASSYSGDVDYGYTF. The CDR3 DNA sequence: TGTGCCAGCAGTTACTCAGGGGATGTTGACTATGGCTACACCTTC.